This TCR beta chain was documented in a study of neoadjuvant nivolumab and ipilimumab in lung cancer. CDR1 SGHRS and CDR2 YFSETQ come from the germline V gene. The CDR3 length is 13 residues. V was shortened by 8 bases and J by 4 bases, with 16 bases between the two germline ends. Study results and caveats: Blood richness before therapy tracked richness in tumors resected after neoadjuvant therapy. Only a small number of samples underwent TCR sequencing. Only two of four nivolumab-treated tumors gained richness and clonality by surgery.

To note about this clone: Antigen unknown.

Here immunoSEQ multiplex PCR was the method, and the copy in TCRdb shows in-frame clones only, minus some. The table records a few thousand clones, about three quarters of them present only once. Specimen: normal lung tissue adjacent to the tumor, collected after neoadjuvant nivolumab, alone or with ipilimumab, at or shortly before surgery. V gene TRBV5-1 combines with J gene TRBJ2-7, with a weak D call TRBD1 (7 bases). The sequence derives from an adult with non-small cell lung cancer. Some clones in this sample may be carry-over from other donors' samples. The CDR3 spells CASQSGGSYEQYF. Written as DNA, the CDR3 is TGCGCCAGTCAATCAGGGGGGTCGTACGAGCAGTACTTC.